The entry below gives a single T cell receptor (beta chain) sequence along with its context. In this sample, this clone turned up once. Its specific antigen is unknown. Within one base of it there is no much larger clone, and no base qualities were kept. CDR1 and CDR2 are read off the germline V gene as SGHTA and FQGNSA. Reading from cysteine to phenylalanine, the CDR3 counts 16 amino acids. Only the CDR3 DNA stays, 48 bases, in frame from base 1. V has 2 bases trimmed and J has 9 bases trimmed; junction bases matching no gene number 9. Whole blood was collected in K2EDTA tubes by collaborating institutions according to the institutions' own protocols. For TCRbeta analysis, collaborators shipped samples as frozen whole blood, isolated PBMCs, or DNA extracted from either of those sample types. This sample stems from a study of blood T cell repertoires in COVID-19 (dated by TCRdb to 2018 to 2020). Looking at the study overall: Collaborator samples came from the United States, Italy and Spain and covered acute and convalescent phases of COVID-19. The material from the prospective study consisted of cDNA or gDNA derived from T cells, B-cell-depleted T cells, or PBMCs. The dataset comprised deeply sampled blood TCRbeta repertoires from subjects exposed to, actively infected with, or recovered from COVID-19. A freely available public database, intended as a resource for researchers studying the immune response to SARS-CoV-2, is where the repertoires were released. Samples came from the ongoing ImmuneRACE study (first 160 participants) plus 1,254 subjects from 6 global collaborators. Nearly every sample came with metadata listing a de-identified subject ID, COVID-19 status, age in years and sex. HLA class I and class II types, where available, came from metadata supplied by the sample provider rather than from assay-based typing. Results the study describes overall, beyond this receptor: The amount of clinical and demographic metadata varied by source and participant and was provided uncurated.

The immunoSEQ Assay, a bias-controlled multiplex PCR, was used to amplify TCRbeta CDR3 regions from genomic DNA. The paper's data handling went like this. The number of nucleated cells in each sample was estimated by amplification of reference gene primers within the assay. Sequence reads were collapsed and filtered to measure the absolute abundance of every unique TCRbeta CDR3 rearrangement. Productive Simpson clonality was computed per sample as the square root of Simpson's diversity index over productive rearrangements. The source is immuneACCESS, and TCRdb retained only in-frame sequences with V and J called. Part of the clones is not carried over; for the studies checked, unresolved V genes explain less than half of this, and the remainder is unexplained. The V and J calls and clone size are taken from that table; D and trimming were inferred from the DNA. The table for this sample lists about 35,000 clones; around 85% of them were counted only once. The ten largest make up approximately 45% of the sample.

Source material: peripheral blood. The chain couples TRBV7-2 to TRBJ1-6, with TRBD1 matching 8 junction bases. This clonotype was sampled from a man aged 60-69 years with active or convalescent COVID-19. The DNA sequence is given as TGTGCCAGCAGCTTATTGCAGGGGGCGGGGATTTCACCCCTCCACTTT. This yields the protein CASSLLQGAGISPLHF.